This entry lists 29 T cell receptor beta chains sequenced from one sample in a study of T-cell memory formation after mild COVID-19. TCRdb re-analysed the 5' RACE reads in MiXCR, keeping a single row per CDR3 protein. In the table there are a few hundred thousand distinct CDR3 sequences, roughly 22% of which are singletons. The specimen was PBMCs or a T cell subset sorted from them (not recorded which). These receptors came from an adult woman who had mild COVID-19 (a few samples of this study predate the infection). Cell type and time point are not known.

This clonotype has a handful of counts. CDR3 in amino acids: CASSFALLARGGFWRQFF. In nucleotides, the CDR3 is TGTGCCAGCAGTTTTGCCCTCTTGGCGCGGGGGGGCTTTTGGCGGCAGTTCTTC. V and J are TRBV12-3 or TRBV12-4 and TRBJ2-1, with TRBD2 identical over 9 bases. This CDR3 has 18 amino acids. With 3 bases clipped from V and 12 bases from J, the junction kept 21 bases outside the gene matches.

The rearrangement joins TRBV24-1 to TRBJ2-1; 16 positions agree with TRBD2. The CDR3 loop spans 18 amino acids. From germline, CDR1 is KGHDR and CDR2 SFDVKD. The V gene end was trimmed by 1 base and the J gene end by 6 bases; junction bases not matched to a gene: 5. DNA for the CDR3: TGTGCCACCAGTGATTTCGGGACTAGCGGGAGGGACGTCAATGAGCAGTTCTTC. Translation gives CATSDFGTSGRDVNEQFF.

This clonotype was detected a few times. V and J are TRBV4-1 and TRBJ1-2; D may be TRBD1 (5 bases). This CDR3 region has 20 residues. V was clipped by 2 bases and J by 4 bases, with 29 bases between them. CDR1 and CDR2 from the germline V gene are MGHRA and YSYEKL. The CDR3 is CASSQPFFTRGPGVGYGYTF. For the CDR3, the DNA is TGCGCCAGCAGCCAACCGTTTTTTACGAGGGGCCCGGGCGTGGGCTATGGCTACACCTTC.

This clonotype came up a few times. The chain recombines TRBV3-1 with TRBJ2-7; D is possibly TRBD2 (6 bases). The germline V gene has CDR1 LGHDT and CDR2 YNNKEL (reference sequence). With 4 bases removed from V and 5 bases from J, the gap between germline ends came to 18 bases. CDR3 size: 15 residues. CDR3 DNA sequence: TGTGCCAGCAGCCCGAAGGGAAGGGGAGGACACGAGCAGTACTTC. Translated: CASSPKGRGGHEQYF.

The chain links TRBV28 to TRBJ2-7; possibly TRBD1 or TRBD2 for D (7 bases each). Germline CDR1 reads MDHEN; CDR2 reads SYDVKM. The CDR3 totals 14 residues. Trimming removed 7 bases at V and 2 bases at J, with 15 bases between. CDR3 region: CASKQQGRAYEQYF. DNA of the CDR3: TGTGCCAGCAAACAACAGGGGAGGGCCTACGAGCAGTACTTC.

The chain has TRBV5-1 and TRBJ1-2; 10 bases line up with TRBD1. After removal of 3 bases from V and 2 bases from J, the junction contained 4 bases not matched to a gene. Germline values: CDR1 SGHRS, CDR2 YFSETQ. The CDR3 extends over 15 amino acids. CDR3 DNA sequence: TGCGCCAGCAGCTGGGGGACAGGGGAAAACTATGGCTACACCTTC. Protein: CASSWGTGENYGYTF.

This clonotype came up once. V gene TRBV6-2 or TRBV6-3 combines with J gene TRBJ2-6, with D unclear. V shed 0 bases and J shed 0 bases, with 18 bases lying between them. This CDR3 comprises 20 residues. Germline V gene data show CDR1 as MNHEY and CDR2 as SVGEGT. CDR3 sequence reads: CASSYSSELPRPSGANVLTF. The CDR3 DNA reads as TGTGCCAGCAGTTACTCGAGTGAGCTTCCCCGACCCTCTGGGGCCAACGTCCTGACTTTC.

The chain links TRBV7-2 to TRBJ2-7; TRBD2 aligns across 7 bases. The trim removed 3 bases at V and 0 bases at J, leaving 5 bases unmatched. CDR3 length: 15 residues. The germline CDR1 and CDR2 sequences are SGHTA and FQGNSA. The CDR3 nucleotides are TGTGCCAGCAGCTTGGCGGGAGACCCCTCCTACGAGCAGTACTTC. It yields the protein CASSLAGDPSYEQYF.

V gene TRBV10-3 combines with J gene TRBJ2-7, with TRBD1 matching 8 bases. This CDR3 has 14 residues. V was pared by 2 bases and J by 6 bases, with 6 bases of the junction left unmatched. The germline V gene encodes CDR1 ENHRY and CDR2 SYGVKD. The CDR3 DNA reads as TGTGCCATCAGTGAGGGCAGGGGGCTTGGCGAGCAGTACTTC. This gives the protein CAISEGRGLGEQYF.

This clonotype was counted a few times. CDR3 DNA sequence: TGTGCCAGCAGTTCGAACAGGGGACGAGAAAAACTGTTTTTT. This translates into CASSSNRGREKLFF. The V call is TRBV6-6, the J call TRBJ1-4, with 7 bases identical to TRBD1. The trim removed 4 bases at V and 8 bases at J, leaving 7 bases unmatched. The CDR3 totals 14 residues. Looked up from germline, CDR1 is MNHNY and CDR2 is SVGAGI (reference sequence).

The chain links TRBV6-6 to TRBJ2-1, with TRBD2 identical over 9 bases. Looked up from germline, CDR1 is MNHNY and CDR2 is SVGAGI (reference sequence). CDR3 length equals 17 residues. Germline trimming cut 2 bases from V and 5 bases from J; bases unmatched to any gene: 10. This CDR3 reads CASSYGWRGGPHNEQFF. The CDR3 DNA reads TGTGCCAGCAGTTACGGGTGGCGGGGGGGCCCCCACAATGAGCAGTTCTTC.

This clonotype was recorded a few times. The rearrangement joins TRBV9 to TRBJ2-2, with D uncertain. CDR1 and CDR2 from the germline V gene are SGDLS and YYNGEE. V was cut by 3 bases and J by 3 bases, with 3 bases left in between. This CDR3 contains 12 residues. The DNA for the CDR3 is TGTGCCAGCAGCGAGCACACCGGGGAGCTGTTTTTT. This translates into CASSEHTGELFF.

In its sample, this clonotype was seen a few times. In nucleotides, the CDR3 is TGCGCCAGCAGCTTGGTGGGACAGGGCACCGAGCAGTACTTC. Residues: CASSLVGQGTEQYF. The V and J genes are TRBV5-1 and TRBJ2-7, with TRBD1 matching over 9 bases. Germline-derived CDR1 and CDR2 are SGHRS and YFSETQ. Trimming removed 0 bases from V and 6 bases from J; junction bases left unmatched: 4. The CDR3 loop spans 14 amino acids.

The rearrangement joins TRBV12-3 or TRBV12-4 to TRBJ1-1; D unclear. The CDR3 runs to 12 residues. V was clipped by 3 bases and J by 8 bases, with 10 bases between them. Written as DNA, the CDR3 is TGTGCCAGCAGTTTCGGTGGCGGCGAAGCTTTCTTT. It specifies CASSFGGGEAFF.

The CDR3 loop is CASSQDHGSVTDTQYF. DNA of the CDR3: TGCGCCAGCAGCCAAGATCACGGGTCGGTCACAGATACGCAGTATTTT. V gene TRBV4-3 combines with J gene TRBJ2-3, with D hard to call. V lost 0 bases and J 2 bases, leaving 12 bases between the germline ends. The CDR3 runs to 16 residues. Germline V gene data show CDR1 as LGHNA and CDR2 as YSLEER.

Points on this clonotype: A read error is possible here, since a much larger clone lies one base away. The chain links TRBV7-2 to TRBJ2-7; 8 positions agree with TRBD2. The CDR3 has 16 residues. Per the germline V gene, CDR1 is SGHTA and CDR2 is FQGNSA. J gave up 6 bases and V 1 base, and 11 bases lay outside the gene matches. The CDR3 spells CASSLVSRAGVGEQYF. The CDR3 region has the DNA TGTGCCAGCAGCTTAGTTAGCCGAGCGGGAGTCGGCGAGCAGTACTTC.

This clonotype was found a few times. The rearrangement joins TRBV15 to TRBJ2-7; D possibly corresponds to TRBD1 (5 bases). This CDR3 spans 16 amino acids. Germline V lookup: CDR1 LNHNV, CDR2 YYDKDF (reference sequence). With 1 base removed from V and 0 bases from J, the gap between germline ends came to 13 bases. As DNA, the CDR3 is TGTGCCACCAGCAGAGTTACAGGCCACCTCTCCTACGAGCAGTACTTC. Translating it yields CATSRVTGHLSYEQYF.

In this sample, this clonotype turned up a few times. The chain combines TRBV6-5 with TRBJ2-3, with 8 bases identical to TRBD1. CDR1 and CDR2 (germline): MNHEY, SVGAGI. V lost 6 bases, J lost 1 base, and 6 bases stayed unmatched. The CDR3 spans 15 residues. This chain's CDR3 is CASSRQGYGTDTQYF. In DNA form, the CDR3 reads TGTGCCAGCAGCAGACAGGGGTATGGCACAGATACGCAGTATTTT.

This clonotype occurred a few times. This sequence joins TRBV10-3 and TRBJ2-7, with 8 nucleotides matching TRBD1. The germline gives CDR1 ENHRY, CDR2 SYGVKD. With 2 bases clipped from V and 5 bases from J, the junction kept 8 bases outside the gene matches. The CDR3 is 15 amino acids. The CDR3, as DNA: TGTGCCATCAGTGAGGATCAGGGGGCTTCGGACGAGCAGTACTTC. It translates to CAISEDQGASDEQYF.

This chain uses TRBV7-2 with TRBJ1-1; D gene uncertain. CDR1 and CDR2 (germline): SGHTA, FQGNSA. Trimming left V 2 bases short and J 4 bases short, with 8 bases between. The CDR3 has 13 amino acids. In nucleotides, the CDR3 is TGTGCCAGCAGCTTACTGATCCTCACTGAAGCTTTCTTT. This encodes CASSLLILTEAFF.

The sample holds many counts of this clonotype. This chain connects TRBV12-3 or TRBV12-4 to TRBJ2-1; D possibly corresponds to TRBD2 (6 bases). V lost 6 bases and J lost 4, with 16 bases in between. This CDR3 comprises 15 residues. CDR3 in amino acids: CASSLVGGPYNEQFF. In DNA, the CDR3 is TGTGCCAGCAGCTTGGTGGGGGGTCCTTACAATGAGCAGTTCTTC.

This clonotype appeared a few times. This chain connects TRBV27 to TRBJ2-7; TRBD1 agrees at 9 bases. The CDR3 has 15 amino acids. With 5 bases clipped from V and 7 bases from J, the junction kept 12 bases outside the gene matches. Germline CDR1 and CDR2: MNHEY and SMNVEV (reference sequence). CDR3 protein: CASSQAGQGLREQYF. DNA of the CDR3: TGTGCCAGCAGTCAGGCGGGACAGGGCTTGAGGGAGCAGTACTTC.

This rearrangement joins TRBV20-1 to TRBJ2-5; 10 nucleotides line up with TRBD2. Losses at the gene ends were 3 bases for V and 3 bases for J; bases not matched to a gene: 7. The CDR3 has 15 residues. Germline CDR1 and CDR2: DFQATT and SNEGSKA (reference sequence). CDR3 in amino acids: CSASGSGRAEETQYF. Written as DNA, the CDR3 is TGCAGTGCTAGTGGGAGCGGGAGGGCCGAAGAGACCCAGTACTTC.

This clonotype turned up a few times. V gene TRBV20-1 combines with J gene TRBJ2-3; 10 nucleotides agree with TRBD2. There are 17 residues in the CDR3. Unmatched junction bases numbered 8, after V lost 2 bases and J lost 0 bases. Looked up from germline, CDR1 is DFQATT and CDR2 is SNEGSKA (reference sequence). Written as DNA, the CDR3 is TGCAGTGCTAGACTTCCCGGGACTAGCGCTAGCACAGATACGCAGTATTTT. It translates to CSARLPGTSASTDTQYF.

This clonotype was recorded a few times. V usage is TRBV9 and J usage is TRBJ2-1; D is unresolved. Trimming removed 0 bases at V and 7 bases at J, with 14 bases between. CDR3 size: 15 residues. Germline CDR1 SGDLS, CDR2 YYNGEE. CDR3 sequence (DNA): TGTGCCAGCAGCGTAGACCCCCCCATGGGAAATGAGCAGTTCTTC. Encoded protein: CASSVDPPMGNEQFF.

This clonotype was counted between two and nine times. This chain joins TRBV9 and TRBJ2-1, with D possibly called TRBD1 or TRBD2 (5 bases each). The CDR3 contains 18 residues. V dropped 3 bases and J dropped 4 bases, with 23 bases sitting between them. CDR1 is SGDLS and CDR2 is YYNGEE in the germline V gene. CDR3 coding DNA: TGTGCCAGCAGCGCGACCCCCGATGGGACGCCGGGATACAATGAGCAGTTCTTC. Protein sequence: CASSATPDGTPGYNEQFF.

This clonotype has more than one count but fewer than ten. This chain uses TRBV29-1 with TRBJ1-1, with a possible D match to TRBD1 (5 bases). Per the germline V gene, CDR1 is SQVTM and CDR2 is ANQGSEA. The CDR3 has 13 amino acids. V lost 6 bases, J lost 5 bases, and 16 bases lay in between. In nucleotides, the CDR3 is TGCAGCGTGACCATGTCCGGGGGTACTGAAGCTTTCTTT. Encoded protein: CSVTMSGGTEAFF. Using reference TRBV29-1 and TRBJ1-1 for the parts outside the CDR3, the full variable domain is SAVISQKPSRDICQRGTSLTIQCQVDSQVTMMFWYRQQPGQSLTLIATANQGSEATYESGFVIDKFPISRPNLTFSTLTVSNMSPEDSSIYLCSVTMSGGTEAFFGQGTRLTVV.

This sequence joins TRBV4-3 and TRBJ2-7; D possibly corresponds to TRBD1 (6 bases). This CDR3 is built from 14 residues. Germline CDR1 is LGHNA and CDR2 is YSLEER. V was pared by 4 bases and J by 10 bases, with 20 bases between. The CDR3 loop reads CASSPTGTGGVQYF. In nucleotides, the CDR3 is TGCGCCAGCAGCCCCACAGGGACGGGTGGGGTACAGTACTTC.

The V call is TRBV15, the J call TRBJ2-3, with D perhaps matching TRBD1 or TRBD2 (5 bases each). Trimming removed 1 base at V and 4 bases at J, with 15 bases between. CDR3 length: 16 residues. Per germline, CDR1 LNHNV and CDR2 YYDKDF (reference sequence). In DNA form, the CDR3 reads TGTGCCACCAGCAGAGGAGGGGTCGCTGGGTCAGATACGCAGTATTTT. It codes for CATSRGGVAGSDTQYF.